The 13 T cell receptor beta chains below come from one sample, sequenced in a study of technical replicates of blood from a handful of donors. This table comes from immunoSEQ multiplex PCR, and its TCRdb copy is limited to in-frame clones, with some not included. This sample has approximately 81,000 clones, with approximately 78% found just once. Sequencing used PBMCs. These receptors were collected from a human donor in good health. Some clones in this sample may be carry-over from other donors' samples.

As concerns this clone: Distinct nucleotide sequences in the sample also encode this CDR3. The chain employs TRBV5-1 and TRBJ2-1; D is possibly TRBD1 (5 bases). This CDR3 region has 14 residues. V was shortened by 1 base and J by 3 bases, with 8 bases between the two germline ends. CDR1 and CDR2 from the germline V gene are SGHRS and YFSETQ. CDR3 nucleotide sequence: TGCGCCAGCAGCTTGACAGGTGGCTACAATGAGCAGTTCTTC. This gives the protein CASSLTGGYNEQFF.

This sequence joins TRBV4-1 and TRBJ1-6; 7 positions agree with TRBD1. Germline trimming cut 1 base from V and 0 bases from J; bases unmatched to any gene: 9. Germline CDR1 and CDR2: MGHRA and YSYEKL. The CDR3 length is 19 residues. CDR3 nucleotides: TGCGCCAGCAGCCAAGCCATCACAGGGGCGAGCTCCTATAATTCACCCCTCCACTTT. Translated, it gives CASSQAITGASSYNSPLHF.

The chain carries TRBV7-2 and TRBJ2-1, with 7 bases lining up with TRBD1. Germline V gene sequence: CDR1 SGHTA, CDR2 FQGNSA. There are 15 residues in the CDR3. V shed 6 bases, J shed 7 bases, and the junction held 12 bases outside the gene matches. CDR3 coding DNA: TGTGCCAGCAGTATACAGGGGTACGGTAAAAATGAGCAGTTCTTC. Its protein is CASSIQGYGKNEQFF.

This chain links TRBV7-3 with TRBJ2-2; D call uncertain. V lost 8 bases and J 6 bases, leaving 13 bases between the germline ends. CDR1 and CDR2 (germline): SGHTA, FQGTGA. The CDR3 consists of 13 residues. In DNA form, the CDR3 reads TGTGCCAGCCGATCCACCCCGGCCGGGGAGCTGTTTTTT. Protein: CASRSTPAGELFF. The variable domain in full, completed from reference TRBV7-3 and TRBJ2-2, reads GAGVSQTPSNKVTEKGKYVELRCDPISGHTALYWYRQSLGQGPEFLIYFQGTGAADDSGLPNDRFFAVRPEGSVSTLKIQRTERGDSAVYLCASRSTPAGELFFGEGSRLTVL.

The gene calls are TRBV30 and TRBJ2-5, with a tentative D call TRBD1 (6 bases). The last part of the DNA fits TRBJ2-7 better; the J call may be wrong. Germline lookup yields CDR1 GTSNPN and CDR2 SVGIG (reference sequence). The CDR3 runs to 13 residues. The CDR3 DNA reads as TGTGCCTGGAGGGGCAAGGGGGTCTACGAGCAGTACTTC. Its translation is CAWRGKGVYEQYF.

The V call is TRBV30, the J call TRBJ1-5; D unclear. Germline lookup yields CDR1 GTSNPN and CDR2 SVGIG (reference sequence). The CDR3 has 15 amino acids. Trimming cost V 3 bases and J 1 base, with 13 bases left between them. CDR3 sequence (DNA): TGTGCCTGGAGCCCGTTCGGTTGGAGCAATCAGCCCCAGCATTTT. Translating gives CAWSPFGWSNQPQHF.

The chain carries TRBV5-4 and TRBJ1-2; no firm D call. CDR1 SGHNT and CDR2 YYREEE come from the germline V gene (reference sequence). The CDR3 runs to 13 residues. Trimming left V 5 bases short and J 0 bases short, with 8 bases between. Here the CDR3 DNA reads TGTGCCAGCAGGTCCGACACTAACTATGGCTACACCTTC. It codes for CASRSDTNYGYTF. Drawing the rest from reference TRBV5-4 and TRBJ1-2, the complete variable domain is ETGVTQSPTHLIKTRGQQVTLRCSSQSGHNTVSWYQQALGQGPQFIFQYYREEENGRGNFPPRFSGLQFPNYSSELNVNALELDDSALYLCASRSDTNYGYTFGSGTRLTVV.

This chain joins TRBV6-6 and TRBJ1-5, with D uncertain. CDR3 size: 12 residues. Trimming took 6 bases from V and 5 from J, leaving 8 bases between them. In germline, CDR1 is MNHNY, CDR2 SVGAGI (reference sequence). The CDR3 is CASSTGDQPQHF. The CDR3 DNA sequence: TGTGCCAGCAGCACGGGTGATCAGCCCCAGCATTTT.

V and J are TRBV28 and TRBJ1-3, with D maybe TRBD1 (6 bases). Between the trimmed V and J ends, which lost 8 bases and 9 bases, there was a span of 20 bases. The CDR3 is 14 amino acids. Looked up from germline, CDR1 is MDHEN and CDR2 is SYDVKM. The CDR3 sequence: CASGNYRDGATIYF. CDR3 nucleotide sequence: TGTGCCAGCGGCAACTACAGGGACGGGGCCACCATATATTTT.

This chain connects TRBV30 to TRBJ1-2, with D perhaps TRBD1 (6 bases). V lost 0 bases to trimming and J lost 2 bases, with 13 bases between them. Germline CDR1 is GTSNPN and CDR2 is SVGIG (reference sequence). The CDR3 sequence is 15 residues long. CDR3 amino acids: CAWSVGKQGNYGYTF. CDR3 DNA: TGTGCCTGGAGTGTAGGGAAACAGGGAAACTATGGCTACACCTTC.

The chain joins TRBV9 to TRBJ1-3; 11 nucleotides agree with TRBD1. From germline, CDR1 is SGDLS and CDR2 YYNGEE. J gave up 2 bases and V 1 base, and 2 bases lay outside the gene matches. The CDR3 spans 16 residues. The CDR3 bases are TGTGCCAGCAGCGTATTGGGACAGGGGGCTGGAAACACCATATATTTT. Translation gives CASSVLGQGAGNTIYF.

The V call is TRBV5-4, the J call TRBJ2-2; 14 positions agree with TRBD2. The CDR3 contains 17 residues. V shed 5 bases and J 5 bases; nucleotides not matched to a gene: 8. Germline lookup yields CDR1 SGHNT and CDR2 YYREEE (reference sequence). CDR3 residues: CASSYGTSGSGTGELFF. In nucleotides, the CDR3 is TGTGCCAGCAGTTACGGGACTAGCGGGAGTGGTACCGGGGAGCTGTTTTTT.

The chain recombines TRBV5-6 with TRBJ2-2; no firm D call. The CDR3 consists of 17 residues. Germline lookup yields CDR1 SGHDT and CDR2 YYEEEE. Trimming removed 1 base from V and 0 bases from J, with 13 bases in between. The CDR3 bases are TGTGCCAGCAGCTTGCTCGGTGAGGCGGCGAACACCGGGGAGCTGTTTTTT. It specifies CASSLLGEAANTGELFF.